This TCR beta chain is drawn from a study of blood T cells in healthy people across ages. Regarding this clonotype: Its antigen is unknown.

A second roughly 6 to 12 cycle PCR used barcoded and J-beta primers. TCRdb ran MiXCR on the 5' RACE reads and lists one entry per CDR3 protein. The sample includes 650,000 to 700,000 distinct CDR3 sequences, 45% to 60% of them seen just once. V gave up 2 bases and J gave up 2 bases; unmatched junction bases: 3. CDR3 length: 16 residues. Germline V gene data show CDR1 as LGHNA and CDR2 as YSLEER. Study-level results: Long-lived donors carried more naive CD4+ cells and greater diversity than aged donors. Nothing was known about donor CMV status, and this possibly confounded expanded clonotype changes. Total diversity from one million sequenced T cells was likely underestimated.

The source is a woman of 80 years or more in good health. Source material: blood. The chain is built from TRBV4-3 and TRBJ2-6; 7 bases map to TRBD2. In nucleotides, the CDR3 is TGCGCCAGCAGCCAATACCGGGGGGCTGGGGCCAACGTCCTGACTTTC. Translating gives CASSQYRGAGANVLTF.